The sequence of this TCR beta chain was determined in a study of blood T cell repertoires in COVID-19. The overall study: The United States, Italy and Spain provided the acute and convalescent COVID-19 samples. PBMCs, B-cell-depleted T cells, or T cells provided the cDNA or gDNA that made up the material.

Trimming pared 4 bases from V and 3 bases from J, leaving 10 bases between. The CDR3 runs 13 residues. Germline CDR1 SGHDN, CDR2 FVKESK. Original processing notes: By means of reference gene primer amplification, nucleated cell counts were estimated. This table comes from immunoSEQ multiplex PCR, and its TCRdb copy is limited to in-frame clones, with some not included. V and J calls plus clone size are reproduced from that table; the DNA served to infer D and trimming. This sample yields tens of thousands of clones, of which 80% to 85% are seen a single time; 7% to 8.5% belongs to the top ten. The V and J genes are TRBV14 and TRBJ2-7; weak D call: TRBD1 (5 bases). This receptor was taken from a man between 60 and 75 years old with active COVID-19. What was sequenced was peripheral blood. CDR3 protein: CASSRNRNYEQYF. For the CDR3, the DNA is TGTGCCAGCAGCCGAAACAGGAACTACGAGCAGTACTTC.